This is a list of T cell receptor beta chains from one sample in a study of response to subunit inactivated influenza vaccine. MiXCR, applied by TCRdb to the RT-PCR reads, yields one record per CDR3 protein. Here the sample spans approximately 700,000 distinct CDR3 sequences, around 14% being singletons. Material: PBMCs from blood, obtained about 14 days before vaccination. The receptors here all came from a man between 45 and 60 years old who received an inactivated influenza vaccine. Each CDR3 is given with its conserved first and last residue. D genes are given only for firm matches. Expanded clones are given a class, and other clones once, few, many or no size at all.

. | TRBJ2-2 | . | TRBV7-3 | CASSAHRDPGELFF | TGTGCCAGCAGCGCCCACAGGGACCCCGGGGAGCTGTTTTTT
. | TRBJ2-5 | TRBD2 | TRBV4-2 | CASSQESGGGQETQYF | TGTGCCAGCAGCCAAGAGTCGGGAGGGGGACAAGAGACCCAGTACTTC
few | TRBJ1-6 | . | TRBV20-1 | CSAKDQGNSPLHF | TGCAGTGCTAAAGATCAGGGTAATTCACCCCTCCACTTT
few | TRBJ1-3 | . | TRBV28 | CASSFIGNSGNTIYF | TGTGCCAGCAGTTTCATAGGGAACTCTGGAAACACCATATATTTT
once | TRBJ2-1 | TRBD1 | TRBV4-1 | CASSQPGQGNYNEQFF | TGCGCCAGCAGCCAACCGGGACAGGGGAATTACAATGAGCAGTTCTTC
few | TRBJ2-2 | TRBD2 | TRBV6-2/TRBV6-3 | CASSLLAARNTGELFF | TGTGCCAGCAGCTTACTAGCGGCCCGAAACACCGGGGAGCTGTTTTTT
. | TRBJ2-7 | . | TRBV9 | CASSEDFTASYEQYF | TGTGCCAGCAGCGAAGACTTTACAGCCAGCTACGAGCAGTACTTC
many | TRBJ2-2 | . | TRBV29-1 | CSVGGRNTGELFF | TGCAGCGTTGGTGGCCGGAACACCGGGGAGCTGTTTTTT
few | TRBJ2-3 | . | TRBV5-5 | CASSLPPLAGTQYF | TGTGCCAGCAGCTTGCCTCCTTTGGCAGGTACGCAGTATTTT
few | TRBJ2-7 | . | TRBV9 | CASSGPGDHYEQYF | TGTGCCAGCAGCGGGCCAGGGGATCACTACGAGCAGTACTTC
many | TRBJ2-5 | TRBD1 | TRBV2 | CASSRPGQGPETQYF | TGTGCCAGCAGTAGACCGGGACAGGGGCCCGAGACCCAGTACTTC
few | TRBJ2-1 | . | TRBV2 | CASTLWTAYNEQFF | TGTGCCAGCACCCTGTGGACGGCCTACAATGAGCAGTTCTTC
. | TRBJ2-5 | . | TRBV5-1 | CASSRGPEETQYF | TGCGCCAGCAGCAGGGGACCTGAAGAGACCCAGTACTTC
. | TRBJ2-4 | . | TRBV6-5 | CASSYGAAGRKNIQYF | TGTGCCAGCAGTTACGGGGCGGCCGGACGAAAAAACATTCAGTACTTC
few | TRBJ2-4 | . | TRBV6-5 | CASSYSNQGSGNIQYF | TGTGCCAGCAGTTACTCGAACCAGGGAAGTGGAAACATTCAGTACTTC
few | TRBJ1-6 | . | TRBV6-5 | CASSYGLALSPLHF | TGTGCCAGCAGTTACGGTCTGGCTCTTTCACCCCTCCACTTT
few | TRBJ2-7 | TRBD1 | TRBV5-1 | CASSLADRVGEQYF | TGCGCCAGCAGCTTGGCGGACAGGGTTGGCGAGCAGTACTTC
few | TRBJ1-3 | . | TRBV6-5 | CASSYGPSGNTIYF | TGTGCCAGCAGTTACGGGCCCTCTGGAAACACCATATATTTT
few | TRBJ2-1 | . | TRBV20-1 | CSASHRVKYNEQFF | TGCAGTGCTAGTCACAGGGTAAAATACAATGAGCAGTTCTTC
many | TRBJ2-1 | . | TRBV12-3/TRBV12-4 | CASSPRVARGNEQFF | TGTGCCAGCAGTCCCCGGGTAGCGAGGGGCAATGAGCAGTTCTTC
. | TRBJ2-7 | TRBD1 | TRBV29-1 | CSVEVGQVRGEQYF | TGCAGCGTTGAGGTGGGACAGGTTCGGGGTGAGCAGTACTTC
few | TRBJ1-1 | . | TRBV5-6 | CASSWGGTPRGTEAFF | TGTGCCAGCAGCTGGGGTGGGACCCCCCGGGGCACTGAAGCTTTCTTT
. | TRBJ2-1 | TRBD2 | TRBV19 | CASSIGRLAGGGEQFF | TGTGCCAGTAGTATAGGCCGACTAGCGGGAGGGGGTGAGCAGTTCTTC
. | TRBJ2-7 | . | TRBV29-1 | CSVEEVGNGGQYF | TGCAGCGTTGAAGAAGTCGGGAACGGAGGGCAGTACTTC
. | TRBJ2-7 | TRBD2 | TRBV9 | CASSVAGLAGYEQYF | TGTGCCAGCAGCGTAGCTGGACTAGCAGGATACGAGCAGTACTTC
few | TRBJ2-5 | . | TRBV4-1 | CASSQASGDQETQYF | TGCGCCAGCAGCCAAGCATCCGGGGACCAAGAGACCCAGTACTTC
. | TRBJ2-7 | TRBD2 | TRBV6-2/TRBV6-3 | CASSYAAGSYEQYF | TGTGCCAGCAGTTACGCAGCGGGGTCCTACGAGCAGTACTTC
. | TRBJ2-7 | . | TRBV6-1 | CASTRGGGLAFSEQYF | TGTGCCAGCACTCGCGGTGGGGGCCTAGCTTTCAGCGAGCAGTACTTC
. | TRBJ2-2 | . | TRBV20-1 | CSARRTDTGELFF | TGCAGTGCACGGAGGACCGACACCGGGGAGCTGTTTTTT
. | TRBJ2-7 | TRBD1 | TRBV4-3 | CASSQDRTGNYEQYF | TGCGCCAGCAGCCAAGACAGGACAGGGAACTACGAGCAGTACTTC
few | TRBJ2-1 | TRBD2 | TRBV19 | CASTLTSGGYNEQFF | TGTGCCAGTACTCTGACTAGCGGGGGGTACAATGAGCAGTTCTTC
few | TRBJ2-7 | . | TRBV6-2/TRBV6-3 | CASMDLGNEQYF | TGTGCCAGCATGGACTTGGGAAACGAGCAGTACTTC
. | TRBJ2-7 | TRBD2 | TRBV28 | CAIEAASGRPKSYEQYF | TGTGCCATAGAAGCGGCTAGCGGGAGACCCAAGTCCTACGAGCAGTACTTC
. | TRBJ2-1 | TRBD2 | TRBV7-9 | CASSVWTSDPKEQFF | TGTGCCAGCAGCGTATGGACTAGTGATCCCAAAGAGCAGTTCTTC
many | TRBJ2-5 | TRBD1 | TRBV7-2 | CASSWSGTVGQETQYF | TGTGCCAGCAGCTGGTCCGGGACAGTTGGTCAAGAGACCCAGTACTTC
few | TRBJ1-6 | TRBD1 | TRBV27 | CASSRTGAAASPLHF | TGTGCCAGCAGTAGGACAGGGGCGGCGGCTTCACCCCTCCACTTT
few | TRBJ2-2 | . | TRBV7-6 | CASSLAVPAQPGELFF | TGTGCCAGCAGCTTAGCTGTTCCCGCTCAGCCCGGGGAGCTGTTTTTT
. | TRBJ2-3 | . | TRBV19 | CASSIPLGTQYF | TGTGCCAGTAGTATCCCTCTTGGCACGCAGTATTTT
few | TRBJ2-1 | . | TRBV7-8 | CASSLGVSGYNEQFF | TGTGCCAGCAGCTTAGGGGTCTCGGGGTACAATGAGCAGTTCTTC